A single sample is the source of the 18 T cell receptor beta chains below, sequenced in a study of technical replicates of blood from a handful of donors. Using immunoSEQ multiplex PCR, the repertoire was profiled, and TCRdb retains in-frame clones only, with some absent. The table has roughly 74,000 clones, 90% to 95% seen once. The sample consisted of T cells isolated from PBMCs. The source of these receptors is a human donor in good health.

CDR3 in amino acids: CASSPPGTHNEQFF. The DNA of the CDR3 is TGTGCCAGCAGCCCACCCGGGACACACAATGAGCAGTTCTTC. The rearrangement links TRBV7-9 to TRBJ2-1; D is perhaps TRBD1 (6 bases). Trimming shortened V by 5 bases and J by 5 bases, and 13 bases separated the two germline ends. In germline, CDR1 is SEHNR, CDR2 FQNEAQ (reference sequence). The CDR3 totals 14 residues.

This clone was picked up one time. The CDR3 sequence: CARSKGTGDTEAFF. The CDR3 bases are TGTGCCAGAAGCAAAGGGACAGGGGACACTGAAGCTTTCTTT. The chain has TRBV5-3 and TRBJ1-1; 10 bases map to TRBD1. Being an ORF, TRBV5-3 has a function that is uncertain. The CDR3 is 14 amino acids. The junction had 3 bases not matched to a gene; V was cut back by 4 bases and J by 3 bases.

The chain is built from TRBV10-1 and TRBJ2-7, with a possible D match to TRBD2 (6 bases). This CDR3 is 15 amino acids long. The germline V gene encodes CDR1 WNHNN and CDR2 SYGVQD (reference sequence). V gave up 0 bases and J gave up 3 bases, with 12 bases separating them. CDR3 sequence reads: CASSESRGRIYEQYF. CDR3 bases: TGCGCCAGCAGTGAGTCTCGGGGGAGGATCTACGAGCAGTACTTC.

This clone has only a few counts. The CDR3: CASGQGGTEAFF. CDR3 bases: TGTGCCAGTGGACAGGGGGGAACTGAAGCTTTCTTT. V usage is TRBV19 and J usage is TRBJ1-1; TRBD1 matches at 10 bases. The CDR3 runs 12 residues. CDR1 and CDR2 from the germline V gene are LNHDA and SQIVND (reference sequence). V was pared by 8 bases and J by 5 bases, with 2 bases of the junction left unmatched.

Here the CDR3 reads CASSPPGQGSTEQYF. DNA of the CDR3: TGTGCCAGCTCACCTCCGGGACAGGGGTCCACCGAGCAGTACTTC. The rearrangement joins TRBV18 to TRBJ2-7; 10 bases are a match to TRBD1. Germline V gene data show CDR1 as KGHSH and CDR2 as LQKENI. The CDR3 spans 15 residues. The J segment lost 6 bases and the V segment lost 3 bases, leaving 8 bases of the junction unmatched.

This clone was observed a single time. The DNA for the CDR3 is TGTGCCATCACCCCGGACAGCCGGGGCTACGAGCAGTACTTC. Its protein product is CAITPDSRGYEQYF. The chain recombines TRBV10-3 with TRBJ2-7, with D perhaps TRBD1 (6 bases). Trimming took off 7 bases at V and 3 bases at J, with 16 bases between the two ends. The CDR3 is 14 amino acids. From germline, CDR1 is ENHRY and CDR2 SYGVKD.

In DNA, the CDR3 is TGCGCCAGCAGCCAAGGGGCGGGAGTGAACACAGATACGCAGTATTTT. It encodes CASSQGAGVNTDTQYF. The chain uses TRBV4-3 and TRBJ2-3, with 7 positions matching TRBD2. V lost 1 base to trimming and J lost 2 bases; unmatched junction nucleotides: 6. The length of the CDR3 is 16 residues. CDR1 LGHNA and CDR2 YSLEER come from the germline V gene.

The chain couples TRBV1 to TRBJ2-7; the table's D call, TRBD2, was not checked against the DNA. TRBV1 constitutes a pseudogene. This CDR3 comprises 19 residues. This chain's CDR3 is CTSSQGQGEGGRGVSEQYF. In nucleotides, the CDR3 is TGCACCAGCAGCCAAGGACAGGGGGAGGGCGGGAGGGGTGTATCCGAGCAGTACTTC.

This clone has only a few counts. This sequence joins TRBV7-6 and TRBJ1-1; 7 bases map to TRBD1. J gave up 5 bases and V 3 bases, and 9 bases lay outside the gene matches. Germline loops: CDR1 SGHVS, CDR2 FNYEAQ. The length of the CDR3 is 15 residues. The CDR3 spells CASSFPQGSMTEAFF. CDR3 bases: TGTGCCAGCAGCTTCCCACAGGGGAGTATGACTGAAGCTTTCTTT.

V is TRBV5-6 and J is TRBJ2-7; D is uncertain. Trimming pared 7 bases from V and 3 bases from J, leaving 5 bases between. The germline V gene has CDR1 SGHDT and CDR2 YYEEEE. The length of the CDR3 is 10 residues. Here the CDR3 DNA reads TGTGCCAGCGGCCGCTACGAGCAGTACTTC. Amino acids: CASGRYEQYF.

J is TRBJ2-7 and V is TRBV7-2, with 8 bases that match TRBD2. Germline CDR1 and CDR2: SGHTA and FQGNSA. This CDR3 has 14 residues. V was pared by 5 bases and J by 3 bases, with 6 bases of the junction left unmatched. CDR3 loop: CASSPEREFYEQYF. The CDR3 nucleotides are TGTGCCAGCAGCCCAGAGCGGGAGTTCTACGAGCAGTACTTC. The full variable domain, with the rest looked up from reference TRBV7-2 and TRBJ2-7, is GAGVSQSPSNKVTEKGKDVELRCDPISGHTALYWYRQSLGQGLEFLIYFQGNSAPDKSGLPSDRFSAERTGGSVSTLTIQRTQQEDSAVYLCASSPEREFYEQYFGPGTRLTVT.

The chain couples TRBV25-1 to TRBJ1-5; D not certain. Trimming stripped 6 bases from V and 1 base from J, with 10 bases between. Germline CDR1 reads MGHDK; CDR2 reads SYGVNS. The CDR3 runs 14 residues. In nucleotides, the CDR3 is TGTGCCAGCAGAGGAGACGGGAGCAATCAGCCCCAGCATTTT. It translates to CASRGDGSNQPQHF. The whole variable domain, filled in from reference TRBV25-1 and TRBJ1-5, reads EADIYQTPRYLVIGTGKKITLECSQTMGHDKMYWYQQDPGMELHLIHYSYGVNSTEKGDLSSESTVSRIRTEHFPLTLESARPSHTSQYLCASRGDGSNQPQHFGDGTRLSIL.

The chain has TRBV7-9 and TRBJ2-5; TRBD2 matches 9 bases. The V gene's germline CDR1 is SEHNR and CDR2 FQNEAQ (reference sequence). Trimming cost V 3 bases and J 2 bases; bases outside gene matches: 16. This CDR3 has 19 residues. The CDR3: CASSFPVLSGSTSQETQYF. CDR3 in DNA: TGTGCCAGCAGCTTCCCCGTTCTTAGCGGGAGCACCTCACAAGAGACCCAGTACTTC.

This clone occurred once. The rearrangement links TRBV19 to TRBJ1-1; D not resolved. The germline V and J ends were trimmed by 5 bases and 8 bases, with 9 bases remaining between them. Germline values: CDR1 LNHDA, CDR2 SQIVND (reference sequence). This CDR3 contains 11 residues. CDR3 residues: CASSARQEAFF. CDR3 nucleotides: TGTGCCAGTAGTGCACGCCAGGAAGCTTTCTTT.

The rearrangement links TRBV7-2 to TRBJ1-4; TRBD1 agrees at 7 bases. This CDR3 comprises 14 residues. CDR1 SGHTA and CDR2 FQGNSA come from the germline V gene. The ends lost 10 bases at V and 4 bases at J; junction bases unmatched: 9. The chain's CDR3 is CATQGGQNNEKLFF. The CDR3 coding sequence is TGTGCCACCCAAGGGGGACAGAATAATGAAAAACTGTTTTTT.

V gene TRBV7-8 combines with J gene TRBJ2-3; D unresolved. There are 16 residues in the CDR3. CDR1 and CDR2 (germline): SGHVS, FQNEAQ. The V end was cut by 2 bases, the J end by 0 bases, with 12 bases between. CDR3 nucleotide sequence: TGTGCCAGCAGCTTAAGGCCAGGCATTAGCACAGATACGCAGTATTTT. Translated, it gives CASSLRPGISTDTQYF.

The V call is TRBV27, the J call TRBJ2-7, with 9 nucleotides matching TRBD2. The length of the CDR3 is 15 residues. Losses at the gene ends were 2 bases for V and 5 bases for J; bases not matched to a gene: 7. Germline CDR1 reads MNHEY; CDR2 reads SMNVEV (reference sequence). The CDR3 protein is CASSLRSGRINEQYF. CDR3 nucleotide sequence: TGTGCCAGCAGTTTAAGGAGCGGGAGGATAAACGAGCAGTACTTC.

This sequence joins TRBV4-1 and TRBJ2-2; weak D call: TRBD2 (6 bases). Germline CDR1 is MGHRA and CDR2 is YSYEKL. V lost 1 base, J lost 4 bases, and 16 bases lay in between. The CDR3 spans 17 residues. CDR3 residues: CASSQVSREWGTGELFF. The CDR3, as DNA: TGCGCCAGCAGCCAAGTGTCTCGGGAGTGGGGCACCGGGGAGCTGTTTTTT.